This T cell receptor (beta chain) was retrieved from a study of CD4 and CD8 cells across lung adenocarcinoma regions (dated by TCRdb to 2016 to 2018). About the investigation overall: The study compared tumor centers with tumor margins to examine intratumor heterogeneity of the T cell receptor repertoire.

Preparation of the library involved PCR. These reads were obtained on a HiSeq X Ten. In-frame beta chains were kept once TCRdb had trimmed the public reads at Q25 with fastp and called clones with MiXCR. Rows are unified per CDR3 protein, each entry keeping the most common DNA and genes. This sample is represented by approximately 12,000 distinct CDR3 sequences; about 50% of them were singletons. Roughly 34% of the sample lies in the top ten. Donors were patients with localized lung adenocarcinoma, a subtype of non-small cell lung cancer. The margins of localized lung adenocarcinomas were where the samples came from. For TCR repertoire analysis, CD8+ T cells from tumor tissue were profiled separately from CD4+ T cells. There are many counts of this clonotype. Which antigen it targets is not known. Base-call qualities are not available, and no considerably larger clone is one nucleotide away. This receptor was identified in a female donor with lung adenocarcinoma. The CD4 and CD8 labels of this study may be unreliable. Sequencing was carried out using CD8+ T cells from the margin of a lung tumor. In the paper's terms, the cell subset or site label means: tumor margin region.

In nucleotides, the sequence is TGTGCCAGCAGCTCCGAGAGCAGGGGGCTAAGCACTGAAGCTTTCTTT. Its protein reads: CASSSESRGLSTEAFF. The rearrangement combines TRBV7-2 with TRBJ1-1; 8 middle bases align to TRBD1. The CDR3 measures 16 amino acids from cysteine to phenylalanine. The read is trimmed to its CDR3 DNA, 48 bases read in frame from base 1. V is trimmed back by 4 bases and J by 4 bases, and the junction contains 11 bases that no gene match accounts for. CDR1 and CDR2 (SGHTA, FQGNSA) derive from the germline V gene. The full variable domain, completed from the reference TRBV7-2 and TRBJ1-1 proteins outside the CDR3, reads GAGVSQSPSNKVTEKGKDVELRCDPISGHTALYWYRQSLGQGLEFLIYFQGNSAPDKSGLPSDRFSAERTGGSVSTLTIQRTQQEDSAVYLCASSSESRGLSTEAFFGQGTRLTVV.